This T cell receptor beta chain was profiled in a study of cytomegalovirus exposure and HLA in healthy donors. Broader study findings: CMV antigen specificity was confirmed in vitro for three CMV-associated chains. Many donors shared some public TCRs, even though most TCR sequences were rare. About 180 TCR beta chains were listed as cytomegalovirus-associated. According to a subsequent analysis, TCR clusters from the first cohort were inclined to appear together in the roughly 130 validation repertoires.

TCRdb's copy holds only in-frame clones and misses some; the assay was immunoSEQ multiplex PCR. The table records 57,000 or so clones, about 95% of them present only once. The CDR3 covers 16 residues. Trimming at V came to 4 bases and at J to 1 base, leaving 6 bases not matched to a gene. Germline V lookup: CDR1 LNHDA, CDR2 SQIVND (reference sequence). On this clone itself: The antigen is not known.

Input material: PBMCs. The sequence was obtained from a man between 18 and 35 years old in good health and CMV-seronegative. The gene calls are TRBV19 and TRBJ2-5; TRBD2 agrees at 10 bases. CDR3 in amino acids: CASSRGLAELQETQYF. The CDR3 bases are TGTGCCAGTAGTAGAGGACTAGCGGAGCTCCAAGAGACCCAGTACTTC. The entire variable domain, with the rest obtained from reference TRBV19 and TRBJ2-5, is as follows: DGGITQSPKYLFRKEGQNVTLSCEQNLNHDAMYWYRQDPGQGLRLIYYSQIVNDFQKGDIAEGYSVSREKKESFPLTVTSAQKNPTAFYLCASSRGLAELQETQYFGPGTRLLVL.